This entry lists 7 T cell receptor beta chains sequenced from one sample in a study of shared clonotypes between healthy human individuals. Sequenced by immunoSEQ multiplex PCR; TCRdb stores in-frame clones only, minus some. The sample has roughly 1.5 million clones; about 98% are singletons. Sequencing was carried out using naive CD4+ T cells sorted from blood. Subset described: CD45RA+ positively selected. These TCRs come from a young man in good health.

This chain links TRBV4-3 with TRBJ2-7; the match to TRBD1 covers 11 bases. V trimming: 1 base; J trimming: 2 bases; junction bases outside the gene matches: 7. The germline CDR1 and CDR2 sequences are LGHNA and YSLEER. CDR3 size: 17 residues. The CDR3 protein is CASSQGRSGQGAYEQYF. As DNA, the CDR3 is TGCGCCAGCAGCCAAGGGAGGTCGGGACAGGGGGCCTACGAGCAGTACTTC.

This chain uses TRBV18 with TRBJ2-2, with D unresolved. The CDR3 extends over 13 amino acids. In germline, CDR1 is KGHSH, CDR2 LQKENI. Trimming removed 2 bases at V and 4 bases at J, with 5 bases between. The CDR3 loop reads CASSPYGTGELFF. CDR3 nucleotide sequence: TGTGCCAGCTCACCATATGGCACCGGGGAGCTGTTTTTT.

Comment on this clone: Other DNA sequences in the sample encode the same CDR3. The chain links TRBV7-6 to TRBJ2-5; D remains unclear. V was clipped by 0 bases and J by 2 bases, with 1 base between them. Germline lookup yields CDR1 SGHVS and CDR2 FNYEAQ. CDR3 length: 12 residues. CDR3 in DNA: TGTGCCAGCAGCTTAGCTCAAGAGACCCAGTACTTC. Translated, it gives CASSLAQETQYF.

The CDR3: CASSFRLSEQYF. The CDR3 DNA reads as TGCGCCAGCAGCTTCAGACTAAGCGAGCAGTACTTC. This sequence joins TRBV5-1 and TRBJ2-7; possibly TRBD2 for D (5 bases). This CDR3 has 12 amino acids. Looked up from germline, CDR1 is SGHRS and CDR2 is YFSETQ. V dropped 2 bases and J dropped 6 bases, with 9 bases sitting between them.

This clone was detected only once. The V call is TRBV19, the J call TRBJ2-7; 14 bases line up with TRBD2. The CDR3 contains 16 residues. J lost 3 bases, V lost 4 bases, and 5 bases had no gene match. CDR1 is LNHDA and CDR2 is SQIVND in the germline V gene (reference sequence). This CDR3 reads CASSSGLAGGNYEQYF. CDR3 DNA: TGTGCCAGTAGTAGCGGACTAGCGGGAGGAAACTACGAGCAGTACTTC.

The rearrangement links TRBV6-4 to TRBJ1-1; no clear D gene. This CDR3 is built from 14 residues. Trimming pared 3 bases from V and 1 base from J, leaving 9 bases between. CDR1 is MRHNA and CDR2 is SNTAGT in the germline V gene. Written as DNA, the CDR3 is TGTGCCAGCAGTGAGAACAGAGAGAACACTGAAGCTTTCTTT. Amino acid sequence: CASSENRENTEAFF.

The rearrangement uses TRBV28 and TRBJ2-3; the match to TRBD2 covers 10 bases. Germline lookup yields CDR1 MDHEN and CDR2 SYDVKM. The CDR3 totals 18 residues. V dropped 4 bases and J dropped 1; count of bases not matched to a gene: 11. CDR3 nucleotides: TGTGCCAGCAGTTCTCTCCTAGCGGGAGAAGGGGGCACAGATACGCAGTATTTT. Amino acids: CASSSLLAGEGGTDTQYF.